A selection of T cell receptor beta chains follows, all from one sample in a study of blood T cell repertoires in COVID-19. Sequencing was performed with immunoSEQ multiplex PCR; in TCRdb, only in-frame clones are kept and a portion is missing. The table includes tens of thousands of clones, about 88% detected once. Sequencing was carried out using peripheral blood. The receptors were gathered from a man aged 55 to 69 with active COVID-19. CDR3s include the opening cysteine and the closing phenylalanine or tryptophan. D genes are given only for firm matches. A row's size may be missing; if present it is once, few, many or a size class.

J | size | D | V | CDR3 | DNA
TRBJ1-2 | once | NA | TRBV29-1 | CSAHGGYGYTF | TGCAGCGCACACGGGGGGTATGGCTACACCTTC
TRBJ2-7 | few | NA | TRBV6-2/TRBV6-3 | CASSPRHEAGYEQYF | TGTGCCAGCAGCCCCCGACACGAAGCGGGCTACGAGCAGTACTTC
TRBJ1-6 | NA | NA | TRBV6-5 | CASSYSPGLVGSPLHF | TGTGCCAGCAGTTACTCCCCGGGACTAGTGGGTTCACCCCTCCACTTT
TRBJ1-1 | NA | NA | TRBV12-3/TRBV12-4 | CASSQGTTEAFF | TGTGCCAGCAGCCAGGGTACCACTGAAGCTTTCTTT
TRBJ2-7 | NA | NA | TRBV11-2 | CASSLGAGAGEQYF | TGTGCCAGCAGCTTAGGCGCAGGGGCGGGCGAGCAGTACTTC
TRBJ2-5 | NA | TRBD1 | TRBV7-6 | CASSPQAGGYETQYF | TGTGCCAGCAGCCCCCAAGCAGGGGGCTATGAGACCCAGTACTTC
TRBJ1-2 | NA | NA | TRBV19 | CASSIQGNYGYTF | TGTGCCAGTAGTATCCAGGGGAACTATGGCTACACCTTC
TRBJ1-6 | NA | NA | TRBV5-5 | CASSARHSSDSPLHF | TGTGCCAGCAGCGCCCGACACTCCTCGGATTCACCCCTCCACTTT
TRBJ1-5 | NA | NA | TRBV2 | CASSEQINQPQHF | TGTGCCAGCAGTGAACAGATCAATCAGCCCCAGCATTTT
TRBJ2-3 | NA | TRBD2 | TRBV19 | CASSVSGSTDTQYF | TGTGCCAGTAGTGTTAGCGGGAGCACAGATACGCAGTATTTT
TRBJ2-1 | NA | NA | TRBV5-4 | CASSLNREFINEQFF | TGTGCCAGCAGCTTGAACCGGGAGTTCATCAATGAGCAGTTCTTC
TRBJ2-5 | NA | TRBD2 | TRBV2 | CASSERLAGVETQYF | TGTGCCAGCAGTGAGCGGCTAGCGGGAGTGGAGACCCAGTACTTC
TRBJ2-3 | NA | TRBD2 | TRBV27 | CASSTGTSGSFTDTQYF | TGTGCCAGCAGCACCGGGACTAGCGGGAGTTTCACAGATACGCAGTATTTT
TRBJ2-1 | NA | TRBD2 | TRBV27 | CASSRTSGYNEQFF | TGTGCCAGCAGCCGGACTAGCGGATACAATGAGCAGTTCTTC
TRBJ2-7 | once | NA | TRBV7-6 | CASSPLPGQSAYEQYF | TGTGCCAGCAGCCCCCTCCCCGGTCAAAGCGCCTACGAGCAGTACTTC
TRBJ2-1 | once | TRBD1 | TRBV9 | CASSTRGQGDYNEQFF | TGTGCCAGCAGCACCCGGGGACAGGGGGACTACAATGAGCAGTTCTTC
TRBJ2-5 | NA | TRBD1 | TRBV3-1/TRBV3-2 | CASSPGGQGQYF | TGTGCCAGCAGCCCGGGGGGACAGGGACAGTACTTC
TRBJ2-5 | NA | TRBD2 | TRBV2 | CASSEAFPRTSAETQYF | TGTGCCAGCAGTGAAGCGTTTCCCCGGACTAGCGCAGAGACCCAGTACTTC
TRBJ2-2 | NA | NA | TRBV15 | CATSRDRGELFF | TGTGCCACCAGCAGAGATCGGGGGGAGCTGTTTTTT
TRBJ2-3 | NA | TRBD2 | TRBV3-1/TRBV3-2 | CASSQDSPGGPKDTQYF | TGTGCCAGCAGCCAAGATAGCCCGGGAGGGCCCAAAGATACGCAGTATTTT
TRBJ1-4 | NA | TRBD1 | TRBV10-3 | CSTSGQGASNEKLFF | TGTTCCACCTCGGGACAGGGGGCGTCTAATGAAAAACTGTTTTTT
TRBJ2-7 | NA | NA | TRBV6-2/TRBV6-3 | CASSGPDSLPTYEQYF | TGTGCCAGCAGTGGCCCTGACTCTTTACCGACCTACGAGCAGTACTTC
TRBJ2-5 | NA | TRBD2 | TRBV19 | CASSTWREKSETQYF | TGTGCCAGTAGTACCTGGCGGGAGAAGAGTGAGACCCAGTACTTC
TRBJ2-7 | NA | NA | TRBV7-5 | CARSWRAETYEQYF | TGTGCCAGAAGCTGGCGGGCGGAAACCTACGAGCAGTACTTC
TRBJ2-2 | NA | TRBD1 | TRBV4-1 | CASSQGQGANTGELFF | TGCGCCAGCAGCCAAGGACAGGGGGCTAACACCGGGGAGCTGTTTTTT
TRBJ2-1 | NA | NA | TRBV27 | CASSFYSSYNEQFF | TGTGCCAGCAGTTTCTACAGCTCCTACAATGAGCAGTTCTTC